This TCR beta chain appears in the sequencing data of a study of OX40 agonist ivuxolimab in advanced cancers. Study as a whole: At 0.01 to 10 mg/kg, ivuxolimab was administered intravenously to patients every 2 weeks.

Trimming at V came to 5 bases and at J to 5 bases, leaving 14 bases not matched to a gene. Germline CDR1 reads SEHNR; CDR2 reads FQNEAQ (reference sequence). The length of the CDR3 is 16 residues. This table comes from immunoSEQ multiplex PCR, and its TCRdb copy is limited to in-frame clones, with some not included. The data show tens of thousands of clones, approximately 91% seen once. The sequence came from an adult with an advanced solid tumor such as melanoma, head and neck, liver or kidney cancer. The genes are TRBV7-9 and TRBJ2-5; TRBD1 agrees at 7 bases. Specimen: CD4+ or CD8+ T cells sorted from blood, collected in a trial of the OX40 agonist ivuxolimab. CDR3 sequence: CASSAQSELGGETQYF. CDR3 coding DNA: TGTGCCAGCAGCGCCCAGTCCGAGCTAGGGGGCGAGACCCAGTACTTC.